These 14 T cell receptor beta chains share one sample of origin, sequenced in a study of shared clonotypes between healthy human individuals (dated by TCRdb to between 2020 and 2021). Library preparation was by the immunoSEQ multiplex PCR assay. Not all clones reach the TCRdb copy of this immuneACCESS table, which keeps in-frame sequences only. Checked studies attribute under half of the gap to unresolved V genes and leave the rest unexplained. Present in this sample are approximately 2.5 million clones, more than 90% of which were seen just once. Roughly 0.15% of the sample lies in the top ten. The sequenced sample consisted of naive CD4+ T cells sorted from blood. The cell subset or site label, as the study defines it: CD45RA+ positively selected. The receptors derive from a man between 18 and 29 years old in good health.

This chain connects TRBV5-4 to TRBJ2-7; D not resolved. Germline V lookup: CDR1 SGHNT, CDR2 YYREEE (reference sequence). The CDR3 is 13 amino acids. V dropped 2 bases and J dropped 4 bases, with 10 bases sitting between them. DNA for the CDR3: TGTGCCAGCAGCTTCGACGCAGCATACGAGCAGTACTTC. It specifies CASSFDAAYEQYF.

In DNA form, the CDR3 reads TGTGCCATCAGTGAAAGGGTCGAGCAGTACTTC. Amino acid sequence: CAISERVEQYF. The chain has TRBV10-3 and TRBJ2-7; D is ambiguous. With 3 bases removed from V and 6 bases from J, the gap between germline ends came to 6 bases. Germline assignment: CDR1 ENHRY and CDR2 SYGVKD. The CDR3 has 11 amino acids.

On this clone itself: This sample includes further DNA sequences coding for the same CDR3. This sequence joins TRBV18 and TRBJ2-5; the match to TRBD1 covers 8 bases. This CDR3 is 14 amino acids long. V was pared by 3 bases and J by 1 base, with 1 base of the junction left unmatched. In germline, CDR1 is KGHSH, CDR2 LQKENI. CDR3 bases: TGTGCCAGCTCACCCGGACAGGGCCAAGAGACCCAGTACTTC. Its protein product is CASSPGQGQETQYF.

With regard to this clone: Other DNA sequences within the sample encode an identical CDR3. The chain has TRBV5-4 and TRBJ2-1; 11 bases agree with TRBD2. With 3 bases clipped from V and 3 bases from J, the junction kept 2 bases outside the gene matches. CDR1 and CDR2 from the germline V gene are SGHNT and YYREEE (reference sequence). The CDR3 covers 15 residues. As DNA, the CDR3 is TGTGCCAGCAGCTCCGGGACTAGCGGCTACAATGAGCAGTTCTTC. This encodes CASSSGTSGYNEQFF.

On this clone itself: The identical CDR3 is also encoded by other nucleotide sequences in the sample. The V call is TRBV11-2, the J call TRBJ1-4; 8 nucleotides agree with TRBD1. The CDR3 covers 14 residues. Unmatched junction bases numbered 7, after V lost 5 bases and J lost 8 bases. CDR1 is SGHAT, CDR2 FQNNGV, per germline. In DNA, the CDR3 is TGTGCCAGCAGCCGCGGACAGGGTGGGGAAAAACTGTTTTTT. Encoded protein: CASSRGQGGEKLFF.

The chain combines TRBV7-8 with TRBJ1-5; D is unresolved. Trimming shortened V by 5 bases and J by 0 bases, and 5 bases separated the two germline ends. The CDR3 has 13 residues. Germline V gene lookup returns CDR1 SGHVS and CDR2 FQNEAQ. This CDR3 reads CASSGFSNQPQHF. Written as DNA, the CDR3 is TGTGCCAGCAGCGGGTTTAGCAATCAGCCCCAGCATTTT.

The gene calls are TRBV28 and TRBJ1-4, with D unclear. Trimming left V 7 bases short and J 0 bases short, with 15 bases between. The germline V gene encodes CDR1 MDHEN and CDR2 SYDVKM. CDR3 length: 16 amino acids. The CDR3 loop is CASKAPQVATNEKLFF. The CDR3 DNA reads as TGTGCCAGCAAAGCCCCGCAAGTTGCAACTAATGAAAAACTGTTTTTT.

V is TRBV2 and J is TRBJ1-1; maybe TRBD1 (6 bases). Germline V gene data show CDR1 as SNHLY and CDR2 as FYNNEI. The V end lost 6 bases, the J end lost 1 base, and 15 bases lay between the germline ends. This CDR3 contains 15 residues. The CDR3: CASRRLGGGNTEAFF. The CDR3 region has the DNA TGTGCCAGCAGGCGACTCGGAGGGGGGAACACTGAAGCTTTCTTT.

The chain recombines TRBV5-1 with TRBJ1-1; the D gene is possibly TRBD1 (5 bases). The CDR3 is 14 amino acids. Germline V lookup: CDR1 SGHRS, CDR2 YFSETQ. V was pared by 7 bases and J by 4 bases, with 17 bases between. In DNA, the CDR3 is TGCGCCAGCGCGGAGGGGACGACGGGCACTGAAGCTTTCTTT. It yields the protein CASAEGTTGTEAFF.

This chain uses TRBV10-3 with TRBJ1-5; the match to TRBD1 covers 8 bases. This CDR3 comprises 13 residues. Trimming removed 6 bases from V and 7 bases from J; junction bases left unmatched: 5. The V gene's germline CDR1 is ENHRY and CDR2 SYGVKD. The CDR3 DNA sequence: TGTGCCATCAGCCAGGGGGCGGAACAGCCCCAGCATTTT. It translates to CAISQGAEQPQHF.

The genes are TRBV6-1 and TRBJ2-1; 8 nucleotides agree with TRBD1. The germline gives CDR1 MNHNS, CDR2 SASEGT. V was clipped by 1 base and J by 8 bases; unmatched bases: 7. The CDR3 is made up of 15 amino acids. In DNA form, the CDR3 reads TGTGCCAGCAGTGAAGGGAGGACAGGGTTGGATGAGCAGTTCTTC. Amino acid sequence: CASSEGRTGLDEQFF.

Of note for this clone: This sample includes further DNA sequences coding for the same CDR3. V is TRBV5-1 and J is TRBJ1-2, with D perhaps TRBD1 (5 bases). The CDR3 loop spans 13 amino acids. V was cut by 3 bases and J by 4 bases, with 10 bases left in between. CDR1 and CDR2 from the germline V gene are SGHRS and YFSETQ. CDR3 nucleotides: TGCGCCAGCAGCTCAACAGGCGTCTATGGCTACACCTTC. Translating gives CASSSTGVYGYTF.

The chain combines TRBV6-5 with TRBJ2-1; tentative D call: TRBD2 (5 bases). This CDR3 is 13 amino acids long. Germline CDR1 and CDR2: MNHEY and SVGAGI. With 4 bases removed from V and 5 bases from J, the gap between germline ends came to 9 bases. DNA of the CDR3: TGTGCCAGCAGTTTAAGCGGAGACAATGAGCAGTTCTTC. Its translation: CASSLSGDNEQFF.

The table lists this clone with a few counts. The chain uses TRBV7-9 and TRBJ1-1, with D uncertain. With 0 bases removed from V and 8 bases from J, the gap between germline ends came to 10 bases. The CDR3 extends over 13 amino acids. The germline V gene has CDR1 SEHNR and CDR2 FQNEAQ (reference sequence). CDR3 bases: TGTGCCAGCAGCTTAGCGGGAAAGGGCGAAGCTTTCTTT. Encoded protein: CASSLAGKGEAFF.